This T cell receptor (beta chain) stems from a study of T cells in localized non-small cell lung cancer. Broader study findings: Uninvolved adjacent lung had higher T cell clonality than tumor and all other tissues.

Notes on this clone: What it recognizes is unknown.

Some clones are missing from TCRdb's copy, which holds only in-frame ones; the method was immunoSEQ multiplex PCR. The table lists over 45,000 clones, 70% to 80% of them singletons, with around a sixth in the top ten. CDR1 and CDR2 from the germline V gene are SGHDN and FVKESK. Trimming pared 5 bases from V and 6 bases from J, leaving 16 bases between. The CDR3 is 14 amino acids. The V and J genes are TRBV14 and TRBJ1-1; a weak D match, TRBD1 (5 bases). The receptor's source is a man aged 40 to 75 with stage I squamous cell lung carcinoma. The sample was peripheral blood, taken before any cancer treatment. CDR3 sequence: CASSEQAARAEAFF. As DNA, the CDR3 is TGTGCCAGCAGCGAACAGGCCGCGAGGGCTGAAGCTTTCTTT. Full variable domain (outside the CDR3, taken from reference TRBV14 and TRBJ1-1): EAGVTQFPSHSVIEKGQTVTLRCDPISGHDNLYWYRRVMGKEIKFLLHFVKESKQDESGMPNNRFLAERTGGTYSTLKVQPAELEDSGVYFCASSEQAARAEAFFGQGTRLTVV.